This TCR beta chain was documented in a study of CD8 T cells in Susac syndrome. Sequencing of TCR beta, carried out with a high-throughput approach, was applied to CD8+ and CD4+ T cells from the blood. TEMRA cells were FACS-enriched and CD8+ and CD4+ T cells negatively isolated. Reverse transcription used about 0.45 to 1 ug RNA and random hexamers. It was immunoSEQ multiplex PCR that amplified TCR beta CDR3 across 54 Vbeta and 13 Jbeta. TCRdb passed the immunoSEQ multiplex PCR reads through MiXCR, listing each CDR3 protein once. The profile shows about 440,000 distinct CDR3 sequences, 75% to 90% of them singletons. V was pared by 3 bases and J by 3 bases, with 4 bases of the junction left unmatched. Looked up from germline, CDR1 is SGHAT and CDR2 is FQNNGV. The CDR3 has 15 amino acids. Worth noting for this clonotype: Its specificity is not known.

Study results and caveats: That the number of individuals in its TCR sequencing and HLA analysis was relatively small was acknowledged by the study.

Material for sequencing was CD8+ T cells from PBMCs. This sequence originates from a human donor with multiple sclerosis. V and J are TRBV11-2 and TRBJ1-1; 10 positions agree with TRBD1. CDR3 protein: CASSFRQGADTEAFF. The CDR3, as DNA: TGTGCCAGCAGCTTCAGACAGGGGGCTGACACTGAAGCTTTCTTT. The full variable domain, completed using reference TRBV11-2 and TRBJ1-1, is EAGVAQSPRYKIIEKRQSVAFWCNPISGHATLYWYQQILGQGPKLLIQFQNNGVVDDSQLPKDRFSAERLKGVDSTLKIQPAKLEDSAVYLCASSFRQGADTEAFFGQGTRLTVV.